The source of this T cell receptor beta chain is a study of T cell changes during pregnancy in multiple sclerosis. Here immunoSEQ multiplex PCR was the method, and the copy in TCRdb shows in-frame clones only, minus some. This sample yields fewer than 55,000 clones, of which roughly 89% are seen a single time; 4.5% to 5.5% belongs to the top ten. This receptor was taken from a female donor in good health, enrolled as a control in a pregnancy study. The sequencing here drew on peripheral blood, taken after pregnancy.

CDR3 residues: CASSLVADNSPLHF. CDR3 sequence (DNA): TGTGCCAGCAGCTTAGTGGCAGATAATTCACCCCTCCACTTT. The V call is TRBV7-2, the J call TRBJ1-6; D remains unclear. Germline V gene sequence: CDR1 SGHTA, CDR2 FQGNSA. The CDR3 loop spans 14 amino acids. The ends were cut back, 1 base at V and 5 bases at J, with 6 bases in the middle.